A single sample gave rise to the 7 T cell receptor beta chains below, sequenced in a study of cytomegalovirus exposure and HLA in healthy donors. The study ran its PCR with 60 Vbeta and 13 Jbeta primers. Generated by immunoSEQ multiplex PCR, the TCRdb table keeps only in-frame clones and is missing some. The data show over 100,000 clones, with roughly 85% seen just once and over 1.5% held by the top ten. Sequences were obtained from PBMCs. Receptor source: a man aged 35 to 55 in good health and CMV-seronegative.

This clone was seen once. The rearrangement links TRBV4-2 to TRBJ1-2; 7 bases fit TRBD1. J gave up 5 bases and V 0 bases, and 3 bases lay outside the gene matches. This CDR3 is 14 amino acids long. Germline assignment: CDR1 LGHNA and CDR2 YNFKEQ. CDR3 nucleotide sequence: TGTGCCAGCAGCCAAGACGACAGGGAATATGGCTACACCTTC. This encodes CASSQDDREYGYTF.

This clone is a singleton in its sample. V gene TRBV11-2 combines with J gene TRBJ2-7, with D perhaps matching TRBD2 (6 bases). Germline assignment: CDR1 SGHAT and CDR2 FQNNGV. The CDR3 totals 15 residues. Trimming took 0 bases from V and 6 from J, leaving 15 bases between them. The CDR3 sequence: CASSLELLGGSEQYF. For the CDR3, the DNA is TGTGCCAGCAGCTTAGAGTTGTTGGGGGGATCCGAGCAGTACTTC.

The chain recombines TRBV7-9 with TRBJ1-1; 7 bases agree with TRBD1. V was clipped by 5 bases and J by 1 base; unmatched bases: 7. Germline lookup yields CDR1 SEHNR and CDR2 FQNEAQ (reference sequence). This CDR3 has 15 amino acids. As DNA, the CDR3 is TGTGCCAGCAGCCCGATGGGACAGCCGAACACTGAAGCTTTCTTT. Its protein product is CASSPMGQPNTEAFF.

As concerns this clone: Other nucleotide sequences in the sample specify the same CDR3. This sequence joins TRBV2 and TRBJ1-4; D gene ambiguous. The CDR3 sequence is 14 residues long. Germline loops: CDR1 SNHLY, CDR2 FYNNEI. V was trimmed by 3 bases and J by 1 base, leaving 6 bases between them. The CDR3 region has the DNA TGTGCCAGCAGTGACAGGCAAACTAATGAAAAACTGTTTTTT. Its protein is CASSDRQTNEKLFF.

The rearrangement links TRBV7-3 to TRBJ1-6, with D perhaps matching TRBD1 (6 bases). This CDR3 is built from 14 residues. Looked up from germline, CDR1 is SGHTA and CDR2 is FQGTGA. The V and J ends lost 2 bases and 7 bases respectively, with 9 bases between them. CDR3 DNA: TGTGCCAGCAGCTTAGGACAGCCAAATTCACCCCTCCACTTT. Translated: CASSLGQPNSPLHF.

This clone was counted between two and nine times. The chain employs TRBV4-1 and TRBJ2-1, with D tentatively TRBD1 (5 bases). The V end lost 0 bases, the J end lost 5 bases, and 11 bases lay between the germline ends. This CDR3 is built from 15 residues. CDR1 and CDR2 from the germline V gene are MGHRA and YSYEKL. In DNA, the CDR3 is TGCGCCAGCAGCCAAGAGCGGACATCCCACAATGAGCAGTTCTTC. This codes for CASSQERTSHNEQFF.

V usage is TRBV7-9 and J usage is TRBJ2-7; 11 positions match TRBD1. Germline CDR1 is SEHNR and CDR2 is FQNEAQ (reference sequence). This CDR3 spans 16 amino acids. V was pared by 5 bases and J by 1 base, with 7 bases of the junction left unmatched. The CDR3 is CASSQWGQGESYEQYF. CDR3 nucleotides: TGTGCCAGCAGCCAGTGGGGACAGGGGGAATCCTACGAGCAGTACTTC.